The rows below give T cell receptor beta chains drawn from one sample of a study of human CD4 T cells and Enterobacteriaceae. TCRdb's copy holds only in-frame clones and misses some; the assay was immunoSEQ multiplex PCR. The sample includes 25,000 to 30,000 clones, approximately 82% of them seen just once. Source material: memory CD4+ T cells from blood. All receptors come from a human donor in good health. Each CDR3 is given with its conserved first and last residue. Each record gives: CDR3 protein, CDR3 DNA, D gene, V gene, J gene, clone size. The D gene is left open where the match is weak. Not all rows give a size; the values are once, few, many and, for expanded clones, a class.

CDR3: CASKEDRGIRKTEAFF
DNA: TGTGCCAGCAAAGAGGACAGGGGAATCCGAAAAACTGAAGCTTTCTTT
D: TRBD1
V: TRBV5-4
J: TRBJ1-1
size: NA

CDR3: CASSFGIQPTYNEQFF
DNA: TGCGCCAGCAGCTTCGGAATTCAGCCGACATACAATGAGCAGTTCTTC
D: NA
V: TRBV5-1
J: TRBJ2-1
size: NA

CDR3: CASSDGGMGETQYF
DNA: TGTGCCAGCAGTGACGGCGGGATGGGGGAGACCCAGTACTTC
D: NA
V: TRBV6-4
J: TRBJ2-5
size: NA

CDR3: CASSLEQYRETQYF
DNA: TGTGCCAGCAGCTTAGAGCAGTACCGAGAGACCCAGTACTTC
D: NA
V: TRBV11-2
J: TRBJ2-5
size: NA

CDR3: CASSLGPDTEAFF
DNA: TGTGCCAGCAGTTTGGGGCCAGACACTGAAGCTTTCTTT
D: NA
V: TRBV28
J: TRBJ1-1
size: few

CDR3: CASSSDPGIRETQYF
DNA: TGTGCCAGCAGTTCCGACCCAGGGATTCGCGAGACCCAGTACTTC
D: NA
V: TRBV7-9
J: TRBJ2-5
size: NA

CDR3: CATSRDREETQYF
DNA: TGTGCCACCAGCAGAGATCGGGAAGAGACCCAGTACTTC
D: NA
V: TRBV15
J: TRBJ2-5
size: NA

CDR3: CASSDPGREEQYF
DNA: TGTGCCAGCAGTGACCCGGGAAGAGAGGAGCAGTACTTC
D: NA
V: TRBV25-1
J: TRBJ2-5
size: NA

CDR3: CASSLTDNYGYTF
DNA: TGCGCCAGCAGCTTAACGGACAACTATGGCTACACCTTC
D: NA
V: TRBV5-1
J: TRBJ1-2
size: NA

CDR3: CAWSAHPMGGYTF
DNA: TGTGCCTGGAGTGCCCACCCGATGGGTGGCTACACCTTC
D: NA
V: TRBV30
J: TRBJ1-2
size: NA

CDR3: CASSEWGRGNTEAFF
DNA: TGTGCCAGCAGTGAATGGGGCAGGGGGAACACTGAAGCTTTCTTT
D: NA
V: TRBV25-1
J: TRBJ1-1
size: once

CDR3: CASSEDAGGGNQPQHF
DNA: TGTGCCAGCAGTGAAGACGCAGGGGGCGGCAATCAGCCCCAGCATTTT
D: TRBD1
V: TRBV6-1
J: TRBJ1-5
size: NA

CDR3: CASSLSGGADTQYF
DNA: TGTGCCAGCAGCTTATCTGGGGGGGCAGATACGCAGTATTTT
D: TRBD2
V: TRBV7-3
J: TRBJ2-3
size: NA

CDR3: CAISPREGRADTQYF
DNA: TGTGCCATCAGTCCACGGGAAGGGAGGGCAGATACGCAGTATTTT
D: TRBD2
V: TRBV10-3
J: TRBJ2-3
size: NA

CDR3: CASSDRESNQPQHF
DNA: TGTGCCAGCAGTGACAGGGAGAGTAATCAGCCCCAGCATTTT
D: NA
V: TRBV2
J: TRBJ1-5
size: NA

CDR3: CASRPGTSSSYNKQFF
DNA: TGTGCCAGCAGACCCGGGACTAGTAGCTCCTACAATAAGCAGTTCTTC
D: TRBD2
V: TRBV2
J: TRBJ2-1
size: NA

CDR3: CAWSPPGRETQYF
DNA: TGTGCCTGGAGCCCCCCGGGTCGAGAGACCCAGTACTTC
D: NA
V: TRBV30
J: TRBJ2-5
size: NA

CDR3: CATSSRTSISNEQFF
DNA: TGTGCCACCAGCAGCAGGACTAGCATTTCCAATGAGCAGTTCTTC
D: TRBD2
V: TRBV15
J: TRBJ2-1
size: NA

CDR3: CASSLWTGQETQYF
DNA: TGCGCCAGCAGCTTATGGACAGGGCAAGAGACCCAGTACTTC
D: TRBD1
V: TRBV5-1
J: TRBJ2-5
size: NA

CDR3: CASSPLSRVDEKLFF
DNA: TGTGCCAGCAGCCCGCTGAGCAGGGTAGATGAAAAACTGTTTTTT
D: NA
V: TRBV14
J: TRBJ1-4
size: NA

CDR3: CASIMTGGPIEAFF
DNA: TGTGCCAGCATTATGACAGGTGGTCCTATTGAAGCTTTCTTT
D: NA
V: TRBV6-1
J: TRBJ1-1
size: once

CDR3: CASSKQGGYGYTF
DNA: TGTGCCAGCAGTAAACAGGGGGGCTATGGCTACACCTTC
D: TRBD1
V: TRBV27
J: TRBJ1-2
size: NA

CDR3: CASTLAARSYEQYF
DNA: TGTGCCAGCACCTTAGCGGCCCGCTCCTACGAGCAGTACTTC
D: NA
V: TRBV6-6
J: TRBJ2-7
size: NA

CDR3: CASTLRGGNSYNEQFF
DNA: TGTGCCAGCACCCTCCGCGGGGGGAATTCCTACAATGAGCAGTTCTTC
D: TRBD2
V: TRBV11-2
J: TRBJ2-1
size: NA

CDR3: CASSYVWGGTGELFF
DNA: TGTGCCAGCAGCTACGTGTGGGGGGGCACCGGGGAGCTGTTTTTT
D: TRBD2
V: TRBV7-2
J: TRBJ2-2
size: NA

CDR3: CASSLNSGSAGEQFF
DNA: TGCGCCAGCAGCTTGAATAGCGGGAGCGCGGGTGAGCAGTTCTTC
D: TRBD2
V: TRBV5-1
J: TRBJ2-1
size: NA

CDR3: CASSPGRGTEYGYTF
DNA: TGTGCCAGCTCCCCCGGGCGAGGGACAGAATATGGCTACACCTTC
D: TRBD1
V: TRBV18
J: TRBJ1-2
size: NA

CDR3: CASSEVGVNEQFF
DNA: TGTGCCAGCAGTGAAGTGGGGGTGAATGAGCAGTTCTTC
D: NA
V: TRBV6-1
J: TRBJ2-1
size: once

CDR3: CASSSRLAGPYEQYF
DNA: TGTGCCAGCAGCTCCCGACTAGCGGGACCCTACGAGCAGTACTTC
D: TRBD2
V: TRBV13
J: TRBJ2-7
size: few

CDR3: CASSSTGLSSYEQYF
DNA: TGTGCCAGCAGTTCTACGGGACTCAGCTCCTACGAGCAGTACTTC
D: NA
V: TRBV28
J: TRBJ2-7
size: NA

CDR3: CASGAGQVREKLFF
DNA: TGTGCCAGCGGAGCGGGACAGGTCCGCGAAAAACTGTTTTTT
D: TRBD1
V: TRBV5-6
J: TRBJ1-4
size: few

CDR3: CASSPKLRSEQFF
DNA: TGTGCCAGTAGCCCGAAACTTAGGAGTGAGCAGTTCTTC
D: NA
V: TRBV19
J: TRBJ2-1
size: once